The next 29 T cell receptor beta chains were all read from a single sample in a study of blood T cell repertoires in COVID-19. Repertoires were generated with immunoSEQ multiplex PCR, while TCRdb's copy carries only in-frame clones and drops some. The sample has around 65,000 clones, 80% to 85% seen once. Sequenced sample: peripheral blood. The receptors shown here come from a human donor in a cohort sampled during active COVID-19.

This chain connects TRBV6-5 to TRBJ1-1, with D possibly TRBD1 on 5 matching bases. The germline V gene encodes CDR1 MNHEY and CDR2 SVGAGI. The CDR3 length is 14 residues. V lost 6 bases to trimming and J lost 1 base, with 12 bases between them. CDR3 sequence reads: CASSKGQWNTEAFF. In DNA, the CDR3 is TGTGCCAGCAGCAAGGGGCAATGGAACACTGAAGCTTTCTTT.

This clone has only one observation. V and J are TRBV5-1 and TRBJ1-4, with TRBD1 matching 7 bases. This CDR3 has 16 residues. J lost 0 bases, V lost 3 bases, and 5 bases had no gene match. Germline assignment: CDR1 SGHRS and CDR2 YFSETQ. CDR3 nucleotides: TGCGCCAGCAGCTCCGGACAGGCGGCAACTAATGAAAAACTGTTTTTT. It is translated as CASSSGQAATNEKLFF.

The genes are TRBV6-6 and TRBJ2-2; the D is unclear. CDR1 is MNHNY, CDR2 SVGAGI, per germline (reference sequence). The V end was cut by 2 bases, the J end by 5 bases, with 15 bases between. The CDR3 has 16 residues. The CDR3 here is CASSYPQGEATGELFF. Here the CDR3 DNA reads TGTGCCAGCAGTTACCCCCAAGGAGAGGCAACCGGGGAGCTGTTTTTT.

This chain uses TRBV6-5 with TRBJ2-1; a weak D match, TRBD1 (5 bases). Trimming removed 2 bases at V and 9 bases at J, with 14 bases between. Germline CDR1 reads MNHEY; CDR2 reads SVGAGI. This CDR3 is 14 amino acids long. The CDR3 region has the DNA TGTGCCAGCAGTTACCAGAGTAGGGGTGGTGAGCAGTTCTTC. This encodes CASSYQSRGGEQFF.

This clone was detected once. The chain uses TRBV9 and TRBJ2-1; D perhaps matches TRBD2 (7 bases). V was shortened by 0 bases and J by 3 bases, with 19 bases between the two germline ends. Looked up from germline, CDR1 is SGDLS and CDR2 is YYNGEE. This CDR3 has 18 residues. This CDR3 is CASSVGFGGRANYNEQFF. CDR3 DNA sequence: TGTGCCAGCAGCGTAGGGTTCGGGGGGCGAGCTAACTACAATGAGCAGTTCTTC.

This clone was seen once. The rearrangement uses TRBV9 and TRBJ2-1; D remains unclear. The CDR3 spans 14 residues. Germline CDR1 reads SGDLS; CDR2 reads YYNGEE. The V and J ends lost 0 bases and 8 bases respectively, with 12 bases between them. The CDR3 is CASSVVAGLDEQFF. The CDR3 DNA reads TGTGCCAGCAGCGTAGTGGCTGGGCTGGATGAGCAGTTCTTC. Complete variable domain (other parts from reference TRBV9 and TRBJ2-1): DSGVTQTPKHLITATGQRVTLRCSPRSGDLSVYWYQQSLDQGLQFLIQYYNGEERAKGNILERFSAQQFPDLHSELNLSSLELGDSALYFCASSVVAGLDEQFFGPGTRLTVL.

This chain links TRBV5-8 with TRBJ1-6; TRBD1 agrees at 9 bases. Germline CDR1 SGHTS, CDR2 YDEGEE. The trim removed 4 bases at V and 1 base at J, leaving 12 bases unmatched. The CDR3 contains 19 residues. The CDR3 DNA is TGTGCCAGCAGCACCAAACAGGGGGCATTAAGTTCCTATAATTCACCCCTCCACTTT. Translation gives CASSTKQGALSSYNSPLHF.

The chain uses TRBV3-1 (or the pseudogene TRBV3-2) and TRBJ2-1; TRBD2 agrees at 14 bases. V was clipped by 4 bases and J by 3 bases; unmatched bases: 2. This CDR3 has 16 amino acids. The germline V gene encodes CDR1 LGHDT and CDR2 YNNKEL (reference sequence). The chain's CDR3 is CASSRTSGGLYNEQFF. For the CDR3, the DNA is TGTGCCAGCAGCCGGACTAGCGGGGGGCTCTACAATGAGCAGTTCTTC.

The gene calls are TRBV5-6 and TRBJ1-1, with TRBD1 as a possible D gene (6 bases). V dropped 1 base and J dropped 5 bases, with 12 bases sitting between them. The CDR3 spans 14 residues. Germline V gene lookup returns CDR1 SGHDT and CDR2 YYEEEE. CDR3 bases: TGTGCCAGCAGCTTGTTACAGGGATTGACTGAAGCTTTCTTT. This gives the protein CASSLLQGLTEAFF.

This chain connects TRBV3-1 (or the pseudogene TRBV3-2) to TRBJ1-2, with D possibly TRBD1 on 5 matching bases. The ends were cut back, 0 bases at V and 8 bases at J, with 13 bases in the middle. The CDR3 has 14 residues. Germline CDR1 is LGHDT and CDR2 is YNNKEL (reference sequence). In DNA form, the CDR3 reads TGTGCCAGCAGCCAAGAGGGTCCAGGGCGCGGCTACACCTTC. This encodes CASSQEGPGRGYTF.

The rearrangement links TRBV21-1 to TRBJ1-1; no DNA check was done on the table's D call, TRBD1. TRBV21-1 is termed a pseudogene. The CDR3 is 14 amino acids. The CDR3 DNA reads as TGTGCCAGCAGGAGGAGACAGGGGGCGGATGAAGCTTTCTTT. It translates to CASRRRQGADEAFF.

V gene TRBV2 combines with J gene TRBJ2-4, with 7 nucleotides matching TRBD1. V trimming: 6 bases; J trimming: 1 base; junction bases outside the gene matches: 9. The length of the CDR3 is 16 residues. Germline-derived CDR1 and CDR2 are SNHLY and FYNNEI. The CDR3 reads CASRTVVGQAKNIQYF. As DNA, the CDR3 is TGTGCCAGCAGAACCGTGGTGGGACAGGCCAAAAACATTCAGTACTTC.

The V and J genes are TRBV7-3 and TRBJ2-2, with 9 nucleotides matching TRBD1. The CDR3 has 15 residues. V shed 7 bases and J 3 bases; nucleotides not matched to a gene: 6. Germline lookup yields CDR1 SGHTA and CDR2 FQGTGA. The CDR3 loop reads CASKEQGAYTGELFF. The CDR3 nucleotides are TGTGCCAGCAAGGAACAGGGGGCATACACCGGGGAGCTGTTTTTT. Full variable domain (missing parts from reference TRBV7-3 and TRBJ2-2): GAGVSQTPSNKVTEKGKYVELRCDPISGHTALYWYRQSLGQGPEFLIYFQGTGAADDSGLPNDRFFAVRPEGSVSTLKIQRTERGDSAVYLCASKEQGAYTGELFFGEGSRLTVL.

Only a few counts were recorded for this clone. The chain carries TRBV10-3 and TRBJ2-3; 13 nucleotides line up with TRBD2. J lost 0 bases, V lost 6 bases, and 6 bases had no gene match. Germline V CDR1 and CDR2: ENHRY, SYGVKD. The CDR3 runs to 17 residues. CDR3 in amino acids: CAISRTSGGSSTDTQYF. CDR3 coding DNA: TGTGCCATCAGCAGGACTAGCGGGGGCTCTAGCACAGATACGCAGTATTTT.

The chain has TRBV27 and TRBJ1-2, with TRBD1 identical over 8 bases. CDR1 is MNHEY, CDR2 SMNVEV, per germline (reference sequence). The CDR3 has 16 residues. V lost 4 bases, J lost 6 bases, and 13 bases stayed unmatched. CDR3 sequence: CASSSTDREVADGYTF. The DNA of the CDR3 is TGTGCCAGCAGTTCAACGGACAGGGAAGTTGCTGATGGCTACACCTTC.

The CDR3 is CASSRGGGSDWPQHF. The CDR3 DNA is TGTGCCAGCTCTCGGGGGGGCGGATCGGATTGGCCCCAGCATTTT. The chain has TRBV18 and TRBJ1-5, with TRBD1 as a possible D gene (6 bases). Germline assignment: CDR1 KGHSH and CDR2 LQKENI. This CDR3 contains 15 residues. V was trimmed by 6 bases and J by 9 bases, leaving 21 bases between them.

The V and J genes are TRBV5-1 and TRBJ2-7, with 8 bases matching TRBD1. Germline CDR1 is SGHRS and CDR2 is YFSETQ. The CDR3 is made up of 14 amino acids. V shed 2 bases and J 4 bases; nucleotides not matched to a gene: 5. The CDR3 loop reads CASSFGTGVYEQYF. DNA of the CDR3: TGCGCCAGCAGCTTTGGGACAGGAGTATACGAGCAGTACTTC.

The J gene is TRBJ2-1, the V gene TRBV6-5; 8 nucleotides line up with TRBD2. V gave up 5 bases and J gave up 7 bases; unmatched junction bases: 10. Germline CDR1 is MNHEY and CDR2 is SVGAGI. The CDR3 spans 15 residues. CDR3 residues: CASSRLASVGNEQFF. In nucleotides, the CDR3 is TGTGCCAGCAGTCGACTAGCGAGCGTGGGGAATGAGCAGTTCTTC.

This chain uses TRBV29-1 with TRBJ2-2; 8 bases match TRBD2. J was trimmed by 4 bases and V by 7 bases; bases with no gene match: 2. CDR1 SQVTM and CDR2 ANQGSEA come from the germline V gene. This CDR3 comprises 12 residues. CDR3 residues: CSAGGGTGELFF. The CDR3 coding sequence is TGCAGCGCCGGGGGGGGCACCGGGGAGCTGTTTTTT.

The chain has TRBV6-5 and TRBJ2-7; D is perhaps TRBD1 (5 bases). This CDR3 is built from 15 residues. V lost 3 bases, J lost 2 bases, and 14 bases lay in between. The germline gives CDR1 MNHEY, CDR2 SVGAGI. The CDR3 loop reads CASSYSGRAAYEQYF. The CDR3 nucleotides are TGTGCCAGCAGTTATTCGGGCAGGGCTGCCTACGAGCAGTACTTC.

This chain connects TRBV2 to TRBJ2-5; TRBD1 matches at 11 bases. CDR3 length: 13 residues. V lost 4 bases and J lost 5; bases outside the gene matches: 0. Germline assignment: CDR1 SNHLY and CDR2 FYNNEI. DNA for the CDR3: TGTGCCAGCAGTGGGGACAGGGGGGAGACCCAGTACTTC. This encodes CASSGDRGETQYF.

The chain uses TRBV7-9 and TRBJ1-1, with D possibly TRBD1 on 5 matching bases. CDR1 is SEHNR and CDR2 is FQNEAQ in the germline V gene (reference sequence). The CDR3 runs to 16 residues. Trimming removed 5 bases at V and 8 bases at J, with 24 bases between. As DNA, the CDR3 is TGTGCCAGCAGCGCTACGGGGGATAGGGCGAGGATGGAAGCTTTCTTT. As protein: CASSATGDRARMEAFF.

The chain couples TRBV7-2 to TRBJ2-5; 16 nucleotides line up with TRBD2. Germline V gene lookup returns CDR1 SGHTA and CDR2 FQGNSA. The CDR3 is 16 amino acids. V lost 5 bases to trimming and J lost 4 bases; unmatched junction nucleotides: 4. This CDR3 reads CASSRGLAGGRETQYF. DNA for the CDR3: TGTGCCAGCAGCCGGGGACTAGCGGGGGGGCGAGAGACCCAGTACTTC. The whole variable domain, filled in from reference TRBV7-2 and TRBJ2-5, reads GAGVSQSPSNKVTEKGKDVELRCDPISGHTALYWYRQSLGQGLEFLIYFQGNSAPDKSGLPSDRFSAERTGGSVSTLTIQRTQQEDSAVYLCASSRGLAGGRETQYFGPGTRLLVL.

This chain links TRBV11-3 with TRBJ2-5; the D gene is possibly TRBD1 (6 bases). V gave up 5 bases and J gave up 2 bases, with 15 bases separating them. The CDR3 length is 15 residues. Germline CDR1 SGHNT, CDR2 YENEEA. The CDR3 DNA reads TGTGCCAGCAGCGTATCCGGGACACAGCAAGAGACCCAGTACTTC. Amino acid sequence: CASSVSGTQQETQYF.

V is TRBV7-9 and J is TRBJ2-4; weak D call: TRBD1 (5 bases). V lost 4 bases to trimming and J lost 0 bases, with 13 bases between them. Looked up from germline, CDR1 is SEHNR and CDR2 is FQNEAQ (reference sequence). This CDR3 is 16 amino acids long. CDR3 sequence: CASSSTQDIAKNIQYF. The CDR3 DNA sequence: TGTGCCAGCAGCTCGACACAGGATATAGCCAAAAACATTCAGTACTTC.

CDR3 bases: TGTGCCAGCAGCCCCTCGACAGGGGGGAATGAGCAGTTCTTC. Translated, it gives CASSPSTGGNEQFF. This chain uses TRBV7-3 with TRBJ2-1, with 9 bases that match TRBD1. The CDR3 loop spans 14 amino acids. Germline-derived CDR1 and CDR2 are SGHTA and FQGTGA. Losses at the gene ends were 5 bases for V and 7 bases for J; bases not matched to a gene: 6. The variable domain in full, completed from reference TRBV7-3 and TRBJ2-1, reads GAGVSQTPSNKVTEKGKYVELRCDPISGHTALYWYRQSLGQGPEFLIYFQGTGAADDSGLPNDRFFAVRPEGSVSTLKIQRTERGDSAVYLCASSPSTGGNEQFFGPGTRLTVL.

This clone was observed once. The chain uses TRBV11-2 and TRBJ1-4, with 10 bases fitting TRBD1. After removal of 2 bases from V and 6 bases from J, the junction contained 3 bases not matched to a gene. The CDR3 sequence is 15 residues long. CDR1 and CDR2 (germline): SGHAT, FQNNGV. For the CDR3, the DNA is TGTGCCAGCAGCTTATTGGGACAGGGGTATGAAAAACTGTTTTTT. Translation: CASSLLGQGYEKLFF.

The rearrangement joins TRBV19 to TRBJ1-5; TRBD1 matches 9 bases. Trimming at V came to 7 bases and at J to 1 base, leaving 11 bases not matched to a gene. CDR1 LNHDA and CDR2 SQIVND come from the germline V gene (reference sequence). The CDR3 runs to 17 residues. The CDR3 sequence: CASNSILQGASNQPQHF. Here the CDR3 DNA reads TGTGCCAGTAATTCTATTCTACAGGGGGCGAGCAATCAGCCCCAGCATTTT.

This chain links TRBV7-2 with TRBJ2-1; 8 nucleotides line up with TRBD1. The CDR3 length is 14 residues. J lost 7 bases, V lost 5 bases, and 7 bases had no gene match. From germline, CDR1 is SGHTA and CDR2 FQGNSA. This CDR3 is CASSRGQGSNEQFF. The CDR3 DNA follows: TGTGCCAGCAGCCGTGGACAGGGCTCAAATGAGCAGTTCTTC.